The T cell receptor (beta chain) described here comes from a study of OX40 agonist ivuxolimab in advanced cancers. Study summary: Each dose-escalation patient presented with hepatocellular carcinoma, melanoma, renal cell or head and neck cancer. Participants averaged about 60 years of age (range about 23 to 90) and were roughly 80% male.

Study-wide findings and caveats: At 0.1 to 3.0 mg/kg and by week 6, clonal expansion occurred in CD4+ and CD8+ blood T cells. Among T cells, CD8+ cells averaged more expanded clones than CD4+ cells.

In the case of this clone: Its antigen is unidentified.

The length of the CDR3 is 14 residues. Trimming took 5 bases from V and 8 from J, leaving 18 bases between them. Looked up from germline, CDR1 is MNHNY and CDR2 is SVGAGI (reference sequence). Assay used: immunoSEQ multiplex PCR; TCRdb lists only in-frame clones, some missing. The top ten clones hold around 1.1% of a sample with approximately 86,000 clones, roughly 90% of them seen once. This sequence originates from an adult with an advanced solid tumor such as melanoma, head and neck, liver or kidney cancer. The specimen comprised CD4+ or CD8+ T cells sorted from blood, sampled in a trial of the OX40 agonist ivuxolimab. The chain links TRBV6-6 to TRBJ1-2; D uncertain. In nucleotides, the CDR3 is TGTGCCAGCAGTCCCCGAGCTCCCGAGGGAGGCTACACCTTC. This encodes CASSPRAPEGGYTF.